There are a few counts of the clone carrying this TCR beta chain. Its antigen is not identified. The source of the sample is a study of shared clonotypes between healthy human individuals. At the level of the study: CD8 memory received one plate per donor, CD8 naive two, CD4 memory three and CD4 naive three.

Findings and limits, study-wide: A generally larger estimated richness was seen in naive subsets than in memory subsets.

V was pared by 2 bases and J by 4 bases, with 3 bases of the junction left unmatched. The CDR3 sequence is 15 residues long. Germline V gene lookup returns CDR1 MGHDK and CDR2 SYGVNS. It was into CD45RA+ naive and CD45RA-negative memory subsets that the CD4+ cells were split. For each subset, genomic DNA was distributed in equal portions over several immunoSEQ plates. Repertoires were generated with immunoSEQ multiplex PCR, while TCRdb's copy carries only in-frame clones and drops some. Counted here are 1 million to 1.3 million clones, about four fifths occurring once; the ten biggest clones make up roughly 0.55%.

The sequence derives from a man in his late teens or twenties in good health. Some clones in this sample may be carry-over from other donors' samples. The sample taken for sequencing was memory CD4+ T cells from PBMCs. Noted subset: CD45RA-negative fraction. This chain uses TRBV25-1 with TRBJ1-4, with TRBD1 identical over 8 bases. The CDR3 DNA sequence: TGTGCCAGCAGTGAACGACAGGGGATTAATGAAAAACTGTTTTTT. Its translation: CASSERQGINEKLFF.